What follows are 4 T cell receptor beta chains derived from one specimen sequenced in a study of CD8+ T cells in alopecia areata. Regarding treatment: oral pan-JAK inhibitor, 5-10 mg twice daily. It was cDNA, reverse transcribed from extracted RNA, that served as the sequencing template. The repertoire was sequenced with immunoSEQ multiplex PCR; TCRdb's copy has only in-frame clones and lacks some. The sample records 130,000 or so clones, around 60% being singletons. The sample in question was CD4+ T cells sorted from blood, obtained at week 4, from a patient treated with tofacitinib. The receptors stem from a human donor with alopecia areata.

The chain is built from TRBV30 and TRBJ1-2; D may be TRBD1 (5 bases). This CDR3 region has 13 residues. The germline gives CDR1 GTSNPN, CDR2 SVGIG (reference sequence). V lost 5 bases and J lost 4, with 14 bases in between. The DNA for the CDR3 is TGTGCCTGGCAACGGGGGGAAGGCTATGGCTACACCTTC. It translates to CAWQRGEGYGYTF.

This chain connects TRBV29-1 to TRBJ2-7; D not certain. The CDR3 spans 13 residues. The ends were cut back, 0 bases at V and 3 bases at J, with 9 bases in the middle. The germline gives CDR1 SQVTM, CDR2 ANQGSEA. The chain's CDR3 is CSVEDPLNYEQYF. CDR3 sequence (DNA): TGCAGCGTTGAAGATCCCCTGAACTACGAGCAGTACTTC.

The V call is TRBV7-2, the J call TRBJ1-5, with D possibly being TRBD1 (6 bases). The CDR3 is 15 amino acids. Per germline, CDR1 SGHTA and CDR2 FQGNSA. Trimming took off 0 bases at V and 5 bases at J, with 11 bases between the two ends. The DNA for the CDR3 is TGTGCCAGCAGCTTAGCGGGGGACAATCATCAGCCCCAGCATTTT. Protein product: CASSLAGDNHQPQHF.

The genes are TRBV2 and TRBJ2-5; D may be TRBD1 (6 bases). Trimming removed 4 bases from V and 4 bases from J, with 13 bases in between. This CDR3 is 14 amino acids long. Germline CDR1 is SNHLY and CDR2 is FYNNEI. DNA of the CDR3: TGTGCCAGCAGTGTCAACAGGGCAGGAGAGACCCAGTACTTC. This encodes CASSVNRAGETQYF.